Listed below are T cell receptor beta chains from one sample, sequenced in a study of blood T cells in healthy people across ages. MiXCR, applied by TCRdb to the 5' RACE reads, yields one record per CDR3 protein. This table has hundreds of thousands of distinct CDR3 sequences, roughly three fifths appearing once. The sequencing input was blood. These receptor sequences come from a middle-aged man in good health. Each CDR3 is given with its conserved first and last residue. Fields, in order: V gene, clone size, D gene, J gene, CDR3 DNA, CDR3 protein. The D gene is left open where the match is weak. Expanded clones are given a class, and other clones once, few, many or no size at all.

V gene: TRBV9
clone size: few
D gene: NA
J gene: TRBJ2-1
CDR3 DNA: TGTGCCAGCAGCGAAGAAGCGGGCCCGTGGGCTGAGCAGTTCTTC
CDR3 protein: CASSEEAGPWAEQFF

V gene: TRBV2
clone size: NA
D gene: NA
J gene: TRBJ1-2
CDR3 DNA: TGTGCCAGCAAACCGGATTCTACGGGGCCTGGCTACACCTTC
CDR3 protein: CASKPDSTGPGYTF

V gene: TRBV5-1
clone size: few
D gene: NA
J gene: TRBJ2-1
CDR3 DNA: TGCGCCAGCAGCTTGGGGGACTCGAACAATGAGCAGTTCTTC
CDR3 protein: CASSLGDSNNEQFF

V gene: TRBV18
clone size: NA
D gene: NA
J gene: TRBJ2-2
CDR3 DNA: TGTGCCAGCTCACCAGGGGCAGGGACCACCGGGGTGCTGTTTTTT
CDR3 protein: CASSPGAGTTGVLFF

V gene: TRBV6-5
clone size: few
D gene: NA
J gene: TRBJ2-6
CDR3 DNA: TGTGCCAGCAGTTATGGCAGGGCGAATGGGGCCAACGTCCTGACTTTC
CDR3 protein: CASSYGRANGANVLTF

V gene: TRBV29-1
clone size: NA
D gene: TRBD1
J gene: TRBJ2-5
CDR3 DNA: TGCAGCGTTGAAAGCCGACAGGGGAGGAAAGAGACCCAGTACTTC
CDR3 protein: CSVESRQGRKETQYF

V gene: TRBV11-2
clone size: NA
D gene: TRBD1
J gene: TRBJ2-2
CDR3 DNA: TGTGCCAGCAGCAGGGACAGGCGAAACACCGAGGAGCTGTTTTTT
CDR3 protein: CASSRDRRNTEELFF

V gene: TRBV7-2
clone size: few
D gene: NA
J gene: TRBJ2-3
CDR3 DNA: TGTGCCAGCAGCTTCTCACCGGGAACCAGGAATCGGGATACGCAGTATTTT
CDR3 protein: CASSFSPGTRNRDTQYF

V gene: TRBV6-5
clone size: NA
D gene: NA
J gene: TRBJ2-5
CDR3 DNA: TGTGCCAGCAGTCAAGGACAGTTCCAAGAGACCCAGTACTTC
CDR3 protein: CASSQGQFQETQYF

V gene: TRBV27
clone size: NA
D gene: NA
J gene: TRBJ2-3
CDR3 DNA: TGTGACAGCAGTTACCTGGGGGCATTCGGGACCACAGATACGCAGTATTTT
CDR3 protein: CDSSYLGAFGTTDTQYF

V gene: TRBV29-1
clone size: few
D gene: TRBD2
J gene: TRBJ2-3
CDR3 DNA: TGTTCGGCGGGGGATGCTAGCACAGATACGCAGTATTTT
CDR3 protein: CSAGDASTDTQYF

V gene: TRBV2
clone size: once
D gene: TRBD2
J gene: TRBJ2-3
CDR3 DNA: TGTGCCAGCAGGTCGGGGGGGGCGGGGGCGAGGGATACGCAGTATTTT
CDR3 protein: CASRSGGAGARDTQYF

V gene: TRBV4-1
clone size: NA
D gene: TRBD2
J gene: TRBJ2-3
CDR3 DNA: TGCGCCAGCAGCCAATTACTAGCGGGGGTAGACGGTACGCAGTATTTT
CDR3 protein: CASSQLLAGVDGTQYF

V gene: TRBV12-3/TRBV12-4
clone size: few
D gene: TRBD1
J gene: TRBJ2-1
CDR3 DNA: TGTGCCAGCAGCATGGGACAGGGATCCTACAATGAGCAGTTCTTC
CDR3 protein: CASSMGQGSYNEQFF

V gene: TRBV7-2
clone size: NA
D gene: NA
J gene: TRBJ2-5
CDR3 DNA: TGTGCCAGCAGTTACCTGGGAGGGACCCAGTACTTC
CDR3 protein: CASSYLGGTQYF

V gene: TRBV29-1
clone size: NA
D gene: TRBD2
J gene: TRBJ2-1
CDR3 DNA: TGCAGCGTTGCTACTAGCGGGAGAGCTGGTGAGCAGTTCTTC
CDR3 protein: CSVATSGRAGEQFF

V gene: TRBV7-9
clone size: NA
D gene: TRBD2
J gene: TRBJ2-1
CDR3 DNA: TGTGCCAGCAGCTCCCCGGGACTAGTCGCTTACAATGAGCAGTTCTTC
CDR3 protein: CASSSPGLVAYNEQFF

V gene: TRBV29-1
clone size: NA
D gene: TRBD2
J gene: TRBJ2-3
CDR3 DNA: TGCAGCGTTTGGGGTAGCGGGAGTAGTGATACGCAGTATTTT
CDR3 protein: CSVWGSGSSDTQYF

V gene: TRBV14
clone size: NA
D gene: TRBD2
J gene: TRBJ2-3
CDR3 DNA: TGTGCCAACAGCCTATCTCGGGAGGCACTCTGGGCGCAGTATTTT
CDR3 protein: CANSLSREALWAQYF

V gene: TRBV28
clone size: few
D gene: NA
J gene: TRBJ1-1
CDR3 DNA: TGTGCCAGCAGTTTGGGAGGACGTACTGAAGCTTTCTTT
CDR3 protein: CASSLGGRTEAFF

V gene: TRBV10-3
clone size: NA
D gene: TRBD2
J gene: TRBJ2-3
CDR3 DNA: TGTGCCATCAGGCAAGCTAGCGGGGGCCCCACAGATACGCAGTATTTT
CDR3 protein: CAIRQASGGPTDTQYF

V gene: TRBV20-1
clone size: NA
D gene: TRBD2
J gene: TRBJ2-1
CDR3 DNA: TGCAGTGCTCCGATCCCGGGACTAGCGGACAATGAGCAGTTCTTC
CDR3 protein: CSAPIPGLADNEQFF

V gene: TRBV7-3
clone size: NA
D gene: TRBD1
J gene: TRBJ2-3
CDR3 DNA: TGTGCCAGCAGCTTGCGACGGACAGGAACAGATATGCAGTATTTT
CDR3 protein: CASSLRRTGTDMQYF

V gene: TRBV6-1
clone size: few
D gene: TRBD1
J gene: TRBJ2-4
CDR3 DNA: TGTGCCAGCAGTGCCAGGGGGCGCCCGGACATTCAGTACTTC
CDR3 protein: CASSARGRPDIQYF

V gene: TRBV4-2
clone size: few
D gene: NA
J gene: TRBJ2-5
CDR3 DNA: TGTGCCAGCAGCCAAGATGGACAGTCAGAGACCCAGTACTTC
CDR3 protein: CASSQDGQSETQYF

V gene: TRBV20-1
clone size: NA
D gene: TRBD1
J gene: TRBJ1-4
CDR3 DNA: TGCAGTGCTAGCGATGCACGGACAGGGACTGAAAAACTGTTTTTT
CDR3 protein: CSASDARTGTEKLFF

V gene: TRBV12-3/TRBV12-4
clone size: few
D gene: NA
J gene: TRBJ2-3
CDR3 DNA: TGTGCCAGCAGTTCTCCCCCTGGGACAGATACGCAGTATTTT
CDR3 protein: CASSSPPGTDTQYF

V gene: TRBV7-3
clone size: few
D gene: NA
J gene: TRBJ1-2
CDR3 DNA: TGTGCCAGCAGCTTAAGCCTGGGGTTTAACTATGGCTACACCTTC
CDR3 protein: CASSLSLGFNYGYTF

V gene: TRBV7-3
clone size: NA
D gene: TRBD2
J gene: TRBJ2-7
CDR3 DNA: TGTGCCAGCAGCCCCAGACTAGCGGGGGGGCGAAATGAGCAGTACTTC
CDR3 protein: CASSPRLAGGRNEQYF